This TCR beta chain stems from a study of OX40 agonist ivuxolimab in advanced cancers. The length of the CDR3 is 15 residues. CDR1 and CDR2 (germline): MNHEY, SMNVEV (reference sequence). V shed 3 bases and J shed 0 bases, with 8 bases lying between them. The method was immunoSEQ multiplex PCR; TCRdb's version includes in-frame clones alone and lacks a portion of them. Here the sample spans more than 60,000 clones, approximately 92% being singletons. The chain employs TRBV27 and TRBJ2-2, with a weak D call TRBD2 (6 bases). The receptor was derived from an adult with an advanced solid tumor such as melanoma, head and neck, liver or kidney cancer. The source was CD4+ or CD8+ T cells sorted from blood, collected in a trial of the OX40 agonist ivuxolimab. In nucleotides, the CDR3 is TGTGCCAGCAGTTTTTGGGGGGCGAACACCGGGGAGCTGTTTTTT. Residues: CASSFWGANTGELFF.